This TCR beta chain was documented in a study of radiotherapy plus CTLA-4 blockade in lung cancer. On the study more broadly: Overall, roughly 17% of patients showed an objective response, while 31% attained disease control. Study-level findings and limits: Early shifts in blood T cell clones, with interferon-beta, reportedly predicted response best.

Patients with chemo-refractory metastatic non-small-cell lung cancer received focal radiation plus CTLA-4 blockade with ipilimumab. Turning to this clone: Its cognate antigen is unknown.

The germline CDR1 and CDR2 sequences are SGHTA and FQGNSA. The germline V and J ends were trimmed by 0 bases and 2 bases, with 11 bases remaining between them. The CDR3 sequence is 16 residues long. Sequencing used immunoSEQ multiplex PCR; TCRdb keeps in-frame clones, though not all of them. The profile covers nearly 95,000 clones, with roughly 85% appearing a single time and over 20% taken by the ten largest. The specimen comprised peripheral blood, sampled from a patient treated with radiotherapy plus ipilimumab. The chain is built from TRBV7-2 and TRBJ1-3, with a tentative D call TRBD1 (5 bases). The sequence came from a human donor with non-small cell lung cancer that progressed on radiotherapy plus ipilimumab. The CDR3 loop reads CASSLAGRGPGNTIYF. The DNA for the CDR3 is TGTGCCAGCAGCTTAGCCGGCCGGGGACCTGGAAACACCATATATTTT.